These 15 T cell receptor beta chains were all obtained from the same sample, sequenced in a study of T cell changes during pregnancy in multiple sclerosis. This table comes from immunoSEQ multiplex PCR, and its TCRdb copy is limited to in-frame clones, with some not included. The table lists around 71,000 clones, around nine tenths of them singletons. The material was peripheral blood, obtained in the third trimester of pregnancy. These TCRs come from a female donor with multiple sclerosis, enrolled in a pregnancy study.

The V gene is TRBV30, the J gene TRBJ1-5, with 8 nucleotides matching TRBD1. This CDR3 has 15 amino acids. Per germline, CDR1 GTSNPN and CDR2 SVGIG (reference sequence). J lost 0 bases, V lost 1 base, and 2 bases had no gene match. CDR3 sequence: CAWSAGQASNQPQHF. The CDR3 nucleotides are TGTGCCTGGAGTGCGGGACAGGCTAGCAATCAGCCCCAGCATTTT.

This chain connects TRBV6-5 to TRBJ1-1; 7 bases align to TRBD1. V gave up 2 bases and J gave up 1 base; unmatched junction bases: 4. This CDR3 comprises 15 residues. Looked up from germline, CDR1 is MNHEY and CDR2 is SVGAGI. The CDR3 coding sequence is TGTGCCAGCAGTTACGCGGGACAGAAGAACACTGAAGCTTTCTTT. This translates into CASSYAGQKNTEAFF.

V usage is TRBV7-3 and J usage is TRBJ2-1; TRBD2 matches at 13 bases. Germline V lookup: CDR1 SGHTA, CDR2 FQGTGA. This CDR3 has 17 residues. Trimming cost V 1 base and J 8 bases; bases outside gene matches: 8. CDR3 DNA: TGTGCCAGCAGCTTAAGCCGGGGACTAGCGGGAATACATGAGCAGTTCTTC. Translated: CASSLSRGLAGIHEQFF.

V usage is TRBV2 and J usage is TRBJ2-2; TRBD2 might be the D (5 bases). V lost 3 bases and J lost 6, with 11 bases in between. This CDR3 is built from 14 residues. The germline V gene has CDR1 SNHLY and CDR2 FYNNEI. CDR3 DNA sequence: TGTGCCAGCAGTGAGTCTAGCCTATCCGGGGAGCTGTTTTTT. Translation gives CASSESSLSGELFF.

V and J are TRBV25-1 and TRBJ2-1; D is perhaps TRBD1 (6 bases). This CDR3 contains 16 residues. Trimming took off 6 bases at V and 0 bases at J, with 15 bases between the two ends. Per germline, CDR1 MGHDK and CDR2 SYGVNS. CDR3 protein: CASSGEQGNSYNEQFF. The CDR3 DNA reads TGTGCCAGCAGCGGCGAACAGGGTAACTCCTACAATGAGCAGTTCTTC.

The V gene is TRBV4-3, the J gene TRBJ2-5, with TRBD2 matching over 10 bases. Losses at the gene ends were 1 base for V and 5 bases for J; bases not matched to a gene: 7. This CDR3 has 16 residues. CDR1 and CDR2 (germline): LGHNA, YSLEER. The CDR3 DNA sequence: TGCGCCAGCAGCCAAGGATTGGTAGCGGGAGGTGAGACCCAGTACTTC. It is translated as CASSQGLVAGGETQYF.

This chain joins TRBV5-1 and TRBJ2-1; 13 nucleotides match TRBD2. The CDR3 sequence is 16 residues long. From germline, CDR1 is SGHRS and CDR2 YFSETQ. The V segment lost 5 bases and the J segment 2 bases; nucleotides outside the gene matches: 4. CDR3 residues: CASRITSGRAYNEQFF. The CDR3 DNA reads as TGCGCCAGCAGAATAACTAGCGGGAGGGCCTACAATGAGCAGTTCTTC.

The rearrangement joins TRBV7-9 to TRBJ2-3; 11 bases are shared with TRBD1. J was trimmed by 4 bases and V by 9 bases; bases with no gene match: 9. Germline V gene sequence: CDR1 SEHNR, CDR2 FQNEAQ (reference sequence). The CDR3 spans 15 residues. The chain's CDR3 is CARIQGQGVSDTQYF. CDR3 nucleotide sequence: TGTGCCAGAATACAGGGACAGGGGGTCTCAGATACGCAGTATTTT.

As DNA, the CDR3 is TGCGCCAGCAGCCAAGTTAGGGGAACAGGGGGTTACGAGCAGTACTTC. Encoded protein: CASSQVRGTGGYEQYF. The chain employs TRBV4-3 and TRBJ2-7; TRBD1 aligns across 8 bases. The ends lost 1 base at V and 4 bases at J; junction bases unmatched: 9. CDR1 and CDR2 from the germline V gene are LGHNA and YSLEER. This CDR3 comprises 16 residues.

This chain uses TRBV5-1 with TRBJ2-6; D unclear. Germline V gene data show CDR1 as SGHRS and CDR2 as YFSETQ. The CDR3 totals 14 residues. V dropped 0 bases and J dropped 1 base, with 2 bases sitting between them. CDR3 DNA: TGCGCCAGCAGCTTGGTATCTGGGGCCAACGTCCTGACTTTC. Protein: CASSLVSGANVLTF.

The chain carries TRBV4-3 and TRBJ2-5, with TRBD2 matching 10 bases. This CDR3 spans 15 amino acids. Germline lookup yields CDR1 LGHNA and CDR2 YSLEER. Unmatched junction bases numbered 2, after V lost 0 bases and J lost 4 bases. CDR3: CASSQDRLAGETQYF. The CDR3 DNA sequence: TGCGCCAGCAGCCAAGATCGACTAGCGGGAGAGACCCAGTACTTC.

This rearrangement joins TRBV30 to TRBJ1-4; D call uncertain. This CDR3 is built from 13 residues. V lost 3 bases to trimming and J lost 4 bases, with 9 bases between them. Per germline, CDR1 GTSNPN and CDR2 SVGIG (reference sequence). CDR3 sequence: CAWREGRNEKLFF. CDR3 sequence (DNA): TGTGCCTGGAGAGAGGGCCGTAATGAAAAACTGTTTTTT.

The rearrangement uses TRBV5-1 and TRBJ2-2, with 9 nucleotides matching TRBD2. Germline V CDR1 and CDR2: SGHRS, YFSETQ. CDR3 size: 16 residues. J lost 6 bases, V lost 0 bases, and 6 bases had no gene match. CDR3 nucleotides: TGCGCCAGCAGCTTGGCGAGCGGGGGGTCGGCCGGGGAGCTGTTTTTT. This sequence encodes CASSLASGGSAGELFF.

J is TRBJ2-7 and V is TRBV18, with TRBD1 identical over 8 bases. The germline CDR1 and CDR2 sequences are KGHSH and LQKENI. Losses at the gene ends were 3 bases for V and 5 bases for J; bases not matched to a gene: 0. The CDR3 has 12 residues. The CDR3 sequence is CASSPDRDEQYF. CDR3 nucleotide sequence: TGTGCCAGCTCACCGGACAGGGACGAGCAGTACTTC.

The rearrangement joins TRBV4-1 to TRBJ2-2; tentative D call: TRBD2 (5 bases). Looked up from germline, CDR1 is MGHRA and CDR2 is YSYEKL. V was clipped by 6 bases and J by 1 base, with 15 bases between them. There are 16 residues in the CDR3. The CDR3 DNA sequence: TGCGCCAGCAGAATAGCCCGGGGAGTGAACACCGGGGAGCTGTTTTTT. Translating it yields CASRIARGVNTGELFF.